What follows are 22 T cell receptor beta chains derived from one specimen sequenced in a study of blood T cell repertoires in COVID-19. Sequencing was performed with immunoSEQ multiplex PCR; in TCRdb, only in-frame clones are kept and a portion is missing. The data hold about 200,000 clones, with approximately 78% observed a single time. The sequencing sample was made of peripheral blood. Every receptor here comes from a woman of 80 years or more with active or convalescent COVID-19.

The chain couples TRBV5-1 to TRBJ2-3; 7 bases line up with TRBD1. The junction had 8 bases not matched to a gene; V was cut back by 0 bases and J by 4 bases. The CDR3 extends over 16 amino acids. CDR1 is SGHRS and CDR2 is YFSETQ in the germline V gene. Written as DNA, the CDR3 is TGCGCCAGCAGCTTGGCCGTAGGGGGCGACGCAGATACGCAGTATTTT. It translates to CASSLAVGGDADTQYF.

The V and J genes are TRBV7-6 and TRBJ2-7; maybe TRBD2 (8 bases). With 5 bases removed from V and 0 bases from J, the gap between germline ends came to 17 bases. The CDR3 is made up of 16 amino acids. Germline CDR1 SGHVS, CDR2 FNYEAQ. The DNA of the CDR3 is TGTGCCAGCAGCCCCATAGCGGGACAGCTCTCCTACGAGCAGTACTTC. Protein: CASSPIAGQLSYEQYF. The full variable domain, completed using reference TRBV7-6 and TRBJ2-7, is GAGVSQSPRYKVTKRGQDVALRCDPISGHVSLYWYRQALGQGPEFLTYFNYEAQQDKSGLPNDRFSAERPEGSISTLTIQRTEQRDSAMYRCASSPIAGQLSYEQYFGPGTRLTVT.

V usage is TRBV6-2 or TRBV6-3 and J usage is TRBJ2-3, with 7 bases that match TRBD1. Trimming took 6 bases from V and 6 from J; bases not matched to a gene: 6. The V gene's germline CDR1 is MNHEY and CDR2 SVGEGT. The CDR3 has 13 residues. The DNA of the CDR3 is TGTGCCAGCAGCGACAGGGTGTGGGATACGCAGTATTTT. Translating it yields CASSDRVWDTQYF.

J is TRBJ1-5 and V is TRBV19, with D possibly TRBD1 on 6 matching bases. The CDR3 is 18 amino acids. CDR1 and CDR2 (germline): LNHDA, SQIVND (reference sequence). V was shortened by 2 bases and J by 3 bases, with 20 bases between the two germline ends. In DNA form, the CDR3 reads TGTGCCAGTAGTATACGAGTGGGTGGGGGGGCCTACAATCAGCCCCAGCATTTT. Translated, it gives CASSIRVGGGAYNQPQHF.

V and J are TRBV19 and TRBJ2-2; unclear D gene. The CDR3 consists of 15 residues. Trimming pared 6 bases from V and 0 bases from J, leaving 11 bases between. Per germline, CDR1 LNHDA and CDR2 SQIVND (reference sequence). The CDR3 region is CASRPGWTNTGELFF. The CDR3, as DNA: TGTGCCAGTAGGCCCGGGTGGACGAACACCGGGGAGCTGTTTTTT.

CDR3 in amino acids: CASSLRPGYSNQPQYF. CDR3 DNA sequence: TGTGCCAGCAGCTTAAGACCCGGCTATAGCAATCAGCCCCAGTATTTT. This rearrangement joins TRBV7-2 to TRBJ1-5; D unclear. The closer fit of TRBJ2-3 to the DNA end suggests the J call may be wrong. This CDR3 contains 16 residues. Germline-derived CDR1 and CDR2 are SGHTA and FQGNSA.

This clone was seen a few times. The V call is TRBV5-1, the J call TRBJ1-6; 7 nucleotides agree with TRBD1. The length of the CDR3 is 16 residues. Germline V gene lookup returns CDR1 SGHRS and CDR2 YFSETQ. J lost 9 bases, V lost 4 bases, and 13 bases had no gene match. Here the CDR3 reads CASSPLTTGYGSPLHF. The CDR3 DNA sequence: TGCGCCAGCAGCCCTCTTACGACAGGGTACGGTTCACCCCTCCACTTT.

This clone was detected only a few times. V usage is TRBV9 and J usage is TRBJ1-4, with D perhaps TRBD1 (5 bases). The CDR3 is 15 amino acids. CDR1 is SGDLS and CDR2 is YYNGEE in the germline V gene. Trimming left V 0 bases short and J 12 bases short, with 18 bases between. In nucleotides, the CDR3 is TGTGCCAGCAGCGTAGGTCCCACAGGATCTAAGGAACTGTTTTTT. Translating gives CASSVGPTGSKELFF. The whole variable domain, remainder taken from reference TRBV9 and TRBJ1-4, is DSGVTQTPKHLITATGQRVTLRCSPRSGDLSVYWYQQSLDQGLQFLIQYYNGEERAKGNILERFSAQQFPDLHSELNLSSLELGDSALYFCASSVGPTGSKELFFGSGTQLSVL.

This clone appeared a single time. This chain uses TRBV5-6 with TRBJ2-7; D remains ambiguous. CDR3 length equals 13 residues. Trimming shortened V by 7 bases and J by 5 bases, and 16 bases separated the two germline ends. Germline V gene data show CDR1 as SGHDT and CDR2 as YYEEEE. The CDR3 DNA reads TGTGCCAGCGCGAGACTCGAGCTCCACGAGCAGTACTTC. Its protein product is CASARLELHEQYF.

This clone showed up just once. The genes are TRBV6-5 and TRBJ1-2; 9 bases agree with TRBD1. CDR1 and CDR2 from the germline V gene are MNHEY and SVGAGI. J lost 6 bases, V lost 8 bases, and 13 bases had no gene match. The CDR3 has 15 amino acids. DNA of the CDR3: TGTGCCAGCTTACCCCCGGGACAGGGACCTAATGGCTACACCTTC. The encoded protein is CASLPPGQGPNGYTF.

There are a few counts of this clone. This rearrangement joins TRBV5-6 to TRBJ2-7; 7 bases align to TRBD2. The CDR3 is made up of 13 amino acids. Germline V gives CDR1 SGHDT, CDR2 YYEEEE. The junction had 10 bases not matched to a gene; V was cut back by 4 bases and J by 9 bases. CDR3 in amino acids: CASSMSGAGVQYF. CDR3 coding DNA: TGTGCCAGCAGCATGAGCGGGGCAGGCGTGCAGTACTTC.

This sequence joins TRBV28 and TRBJ1-5; no clear D. V lost 4 bases and J lost 7, with 11 bases in between. Germline loops: CDR1 MDHEN, CDR2 SYDVKM. CDR3 length: 13 residues. Here the CDR3 reads CASSSTLGQPQHF. The CDR3 nucleotides are TGTGCCAGCAGTTCAACCTTGGGCCAGCCCCAGCATTTT. Full variable domain (remainder filled in from reference TRBV28 and TRBJ1-5): DVKVTQSSRYLVKRTGEKVFLECVQDMDHENMFWYRQDPGLGLRLIYFSYDVKMKEKGDIPEGYSVSREKKERFSLILESASTNQTSMYLCASSSTLGQPQHFGDGTRLSIL.

The V call is TRBV29-1, the J call TRBJ2-7, with TRBD2 identical over 7 bases. The CDR3 runs 12 residues. V lost 5 bases to trimming and J lost 1 base; unmatched junction nucleotides: 2. CDR1 and CDR2 from the germline V gene are SQVTM and ANQGSEA. In DNA, the CDR3 is TGCAGCGTTAGCGGGGTGTCCTACGAGCAGTACTTC. It encodes CSVSGVSYEQYF.

The V and J genes are TRBV4-2 and TRBJ1-2; D unclear. The V and J ends lost 1 base and 7 bases respectively, with 19 bases between them. Germline assignment: CDR1 LGHNA and CDR2 YNFKEQ. The CDR3 has 16 amino acids. CDR3 nucleotide sequence: TGTGCCAGCAGCCAAGGCGCGGGTGGAGGGTATAGTGGCTACACCTTC. This codes for CASSQGAGGGYSGYTF.

V is TRBV7-6 and J is TRBJ1-1; D is possibly TRBD1 (6 bases). V dropped 5 bases and J dropped 0 bases, with 13 bases sitting between them. Germline V gene sequence: CDR1 SGHVS, CDR2 FNYEAQ. The CDR3 covers 15 residues. CDR3 bases: TGTGCCAGCAGCCTCCAGACAGGCCTGAACACTGAAGCTTTCTTT. It codes for CASSLQTGLNTEAFF.

The chain carries TRBV5-1 and TRBJ2-5; 9 bases are a match to TRBD2. This CDR3 comprises 16 residues. Germline V gene lookup returns CDR1 SGHRS and CDR2 YFSETQ. Trimming removed 4 bases from V and 2 bases from J; junction bases left unmatched: 9. The CDR3: CASSQNGLAYQETQYF. The CDR3 coding sequence is TGCGCCAGCAGCCAGAATGGACTAGCGTATCAAGAGACCCAGTACTTC.

This chain uses TRBV9 with TRBJ1-2, with 7 bases identical to TRBD1. With V trimmed by 3 bases and J by 3 bases, 14 bases remained unmatched. The CDR3 totals 17 residues. Germline CDR1 and CDR2: SGDLS and YYNGEE. The CDR3 DNA reads as TGTGCCAGCAGCGCACAGAGTAGGGGGCTTAGGGACTATGGCTACACCTTC. Translating it yields CASSAQSRGLRDYGYTF.

The V call is TRBV24-1, the J call TRBJ2-5; 7 nucleotides align to TRBD1. The CDR3 length is 13 residues. The V gene end was trimmed by 7 bases and the J gene end by 2 bases; junction bases not matched to a gene: 3. CDR1 is KGHDR and CDR2 is SFDVKD in the germline V gene. CDR3: CATSGTVQETQYF. For the CDR3, the DNA is TGTGCCACCAGCGGGACAGTACAAGAGACCCAGTACTTC.

The CDR3 nucleotides read TGTGCCAGCAGCTTGGACCCGCGGGGGGTCTCCTACGAGCAGTACTTC. Amino acid sequence: CASSLDPRGVSYEQYF. This chain links TRBV5-6 with TRBJ2-7; TRBD2 agrees at 8 bases. Trimming at V came to 0 bases and at J to 0 bases, leaving 5 bases not matched to a gene. The CDR3 is 16 residues long. Germline lookup yields CDR1 SGHDT and CDR2 YYEEEE. The full variable domain, with the rest looked up from reference TRBV5-6 and TRBJ2-7, is DAGVTQSPTHLIKTRGQQVTLRCSPKSGHDTVSWYQQALGQGPQFIFQYYEEEERQRGNFPDRFSGHQFPNYSSELNVNALLLGDSALYLCASSLDPRGVSYEQYFGPGTRLTVT.

V usage is TRBV29-1 and J usage is TRBJ1-1; D is uncertain. The CDR3 extends over 12 amino acids. Trimming stripped 1 base from V and 6 bases from J, with 9 bases between. The V gene's germline CDR1 is SQVTM and CDR2 ANQGSEA. This CDR3 is CSVEGPGSEAFF. Here the CDR3 DNA reads TGCAGCGTTGAAGGTCCCGGTTCTGAAGCTTTCTTT.

The chain has TRBV2 and TRBJ1-6; possibly TRBD1 for D (5 bases). The V gene's germline CDR1 is SNHLY and CDR2 FYNNEI. V lost 2 bases to trimming and J lost 0 bases, with 14 bases between them. CDR3 length equals 18 residues. The CDR3 nucleotides are TGTGCCAGCAGTGAAAGGTGGGGCCTGAGCTCCTATAATTCACCCCTCCACTTT. Its protein product is CASSERWGLSSYNSPLHF.

The rearrangement joins TRBV6-5 to TRBJ2-5, with 12 bases matching TRBD2. Germline lookup yields CDR1 MNHEY and CDR2 SVGAGI. V shed 5 bases and J 5 bases; nucleotides not matched to a gene: 3. This CDR3 is 14 amino acids long. The CDR3 loop is CASSTSGGLETQYF. Here the CDR3 DNA reads TGTGCCAGCAGTACTAGCGGGGGGCTGGAGACCCAGTACTTC.